A selection of T cell receptor beta chains follows, all from one sample in a study of blood T cell repertoires in COVID-19. Method: immunoSEQ multiplex PCR; TCRdb's copy keeps in-frame clones and lacks some. The sample has hundreds of thousands of clones, roughly 89% seen once. The material sequenced was PBMCs or T cells enriched from blood (not recorded which). These receptors all stem from a man between 60 and 75 years old who had recovered from COVID-19. Each CDR3 is given with its conserved first and last residue. A D gene is named only where the DNA matches it firmly. Size is stated for part of the rows, as once, few or many counts, or as a class when the clone is expanded.

TRBV12-3/TRBV12-4	-	-	TRBJ1-5	TGTGCCAGCACTCTATCTCTAGCTCAGCCCCAGCATTTT	CASTLSLAQPQHF
TRBV3-1/TRBV3-2	TRBD1	-	TRBJ1-1	TGTGCCAGCTGCAACAGGGGAGGGAACACTGAAGCTTTCTTT	CASCNRGGNTEAFF
TRBV27	TRBD1	-	TRBJ2-3	TGTGCCAGCAGGTATTCAGGACAGGCGGATACGCAGTATTTT	CASRYSGQADTQYF
TRBV18	-	-	TRBJ1-1	TGTGCCAGCTCACCCCCGCGGGGCGAAGCTTTCTTT	CASSPPRGEAFF
TRBV19	TRBD2	-	TRBJ2-6	TGTGCCAGTAGTCGGGGGGACTCTGGGGCCAACGTCCTGACTTTC	CASSRGDSGANVLTF
TRBV19	-	-	TRBJ2-6	TGTGCCAGTAGTATAGCCAGGGGGGATTCTGGGGCCAACGTCCTGACTTTC	CASSIARGDSGANVLTF
TRBV3-1/TRBV3-2	TRBD1	-	TRBJ2-3	TGTGCCAGCGCCGACGAGGGGGCCCGCACAGATACGCAGTATTTT	CASADEGARTDTQYF
TRBV24-1	TRBD2	-	TRBJ2-5	TGTGCCACCAGTGATTCGACTAGCGGGAGTAGGGGGACCCAGTACTTC	CATSDSTSGSRGTQYF
TRBV5-6	TRBD2	-	TRBJ2-1	TGTGCCAGCAGCTTGGCAGCGGGAGGGGTCTACAATGAGCAGTTCTTC	CASSLAAGGVYNEQFF
TRBV5-4	TRBD2	-	TRBJ2-5	TGTGCCAGCAGCCTCACTAGCGGGAGGGCCCTGGAGACCCAGTACTTC	CASSLTSGRALETQYF
TRBV28	-	-	TRBJ1-1	TGTGCCAGCAGTTTATGGTCTGGGGTCGGGGGCACTGAAGCTTTCTTT	CASSLWSGVGGTEAFF
TRBV10-3	TRBD2	-	TRBJ2-3	TGTGCCATAGGGACTAGCGACACAGATACGCAGTATTTT	CAIGTSDTDTQYF
TRBV28	TRBD1	-	TRBJ1-3	TGTGCCAGCAGTTATCCTAGGGGGCGCTCTGGAAACACCATATATTTT	CASSYPRGRSGNTIYF
TRBV6-2/TRBV6-3	-	-	TRBJ2-1	TGTGCCAGCAGCGACAGACCCGACAATGAGCAGTTCTTC	CASSDRPDNEQFF
TRBV6-5	-	-	TRBJ1-6	TGTGCCAGCCCCAGGGGCGGCAACTATAATTCACCCCTCCACTTT	CASPRGGNYNSPLHF
TRBV18	TRBD2	-	TRBJ2-7	TGTGCCAGCTCCCCCGGACAGATACGGTTAGCGGGAACTACCTACGAGCAGTACTTC	CASSPGQIRLAGTTYEQYF
TRBV10-2	-	-	TRBJ2-2	TGCGCCAGCAGTGGACAGCGATCGAACACCGGGGAGCTGTTTTTT	CASSGQRSNTGELFF
TRBV29-1	-	-	TRBJ2-2	TGCAGCGTTGAACCGGAGATTGGCGGGGAGCTGTTTTTT	CSVEPEIGGELFF
TRBV6-5	-	-	TRBJ1-1	TGTGCCAGCAGTTACTCGAAGGGTGACAGTTCTCAAGCTTTCTTT	CASSYSKGDSSQAFF
TRBV6-5	TRBD1	-	TRBJ1-3	TGTGCCAGCAGCAATTCAGGGGGAGGAAACACCATATATTTT	CASSNSGGGNTIYF
TRBV24-1	-	-	TRBJ2-5	TGTGCCACCAGTGATTGGGGCAGGCAAGAGACCCAGTACTTC	CATSDWGRQETQYF
TRBV5-1	TRBD1	-	TRBJ1-4	TGCGCCAGCAGCATGACAGGGACGGGGGAAAAACTGTTTTTT	CASSMTGTGEKLFF
TRBV28	-	-	TRBJ1-4	TGTGCCAGCAGTCCTTCTTTGGGGGGTTGGGAAAAACTGTTTTTT	CASSPSLGGWEKLFF
TRBV4-1	TRBD1	-	TRBJ2-3	TGCGCCAGCAGCGAAGGGACAGGGGTGGGAACAGATACGCAGTATTTT	CASSEGTGVGTDTQYF
TRBV28	TRBD2	-	TRBJ2-1	TGTGCCAGCAGTTCTACCGGGACTAGCGGTTACAATGAGCAGTTCTTC	CASSSTGTSGYNEQFF
TRBV12-3/TRBV12-4	-	-	TRBJ1-1	TGTGCCAGCAATTCGAGGGAGATCCCTGAAGCTTTCTTT	CASNSREIPEAFF
TRBV19	-	few	TRBJ1-5	TGTGCCAGTAGTATAGAGCCCGGGTTCAATCAGCCCCAGCATTTT	CASSIEPGFNQPQHF
TRBV19	-	-	TRBJ1-4	TGTGCCAGTAGCCTCGTCGGAGGCGAAAAACTGTTTTTT	CASSLVGGEKLFF
TRBV4-2	TRBD2	-	TRBJ2-7	TGTGCCAGCAGCCAAGGGACTAGCGGGATAATCACCTACGAGCAGTACTTC	CASSQGTSGIITYEQYF
TRBV7-2	TRBD1	-	TRBJ2-3	TGTGCCAGCAGATGGGCCGGGACAGGGGGGGATACGCAGTATTTT	CASRWAGTGGDTQYF
TRBV3-1/TRBV3-2	-	-	TRBJ1-1	TGTGCCAGCAGCCCTCGGGTGAACACTGAAGCTTTCTTT	CASSPRVNTEAFF
TRBV28	TRBD1	-	TRBJ1-6	TGTGCCAGCAATCCATATGGGACAGTGAGCTCCTATAATTCACCCCTCCACTTT	CASNPYGTVSSYNSPLHF
TRBV11-2	-	once	TRBJ1-5	TGTGCCAGCAGCTTTGAGTTTAACCAGCCCCAGCATTTT	CASSFEFNQPQHF
TRBV4-2	-	-	TRBJ1-1	TGTGCCAGCAGCCAAGATAATCTCGGACAGAACACTGAAGCTTTCTTT	CASSQDNLGQNTEAFF
TRBV27	TRBD2	-	TRBJ2-5	TGTGCCAGCAGTTTTGCTGCGGGAGGGCCACAGACCCAGTACTTC	CASSFAAGGPQTQYF
TRBV4-1	TRBD2	-	TRBJ2-5	TGCGCCAGCAGCCAAGGAGCAGGGGCTAGCGGGAAAAGGGGGGGCGTTCGCGAGACCCAGTACTTC	CASSQGAGASGKRGGVRETQYF
TRBV9	TRBD2	few	TRBJ2-2	TGTGCCAGCAGCGTAGCCCGTGGAGGCGGGAGGGTCTCCGGGGAGCTGTTTTTT	CASSVARGGGRVSGELFF
TRBV12-3/TRBV12-4	-	-	TRBJ1-5	TGTGCCAGCAGTTTGCGGAATCAGCCCCAGCATTTT	CASSLRNQPQHF
TRBV27	-	-	TRBJ1-4	TGTGCCAGCAGTCCCCGGGAGGCGACAAATGAAAAACTGTTTTTT	CASSPREATNEKLFF
TRBV7-2	TRBD1	once	TRBJ1-1	TGTGCCAGCCGACAGGGTGTGGCGAACACTGAAGCTTTCTTT	CASRQGVANTEAFF
TRBV6-6	TRBD1	-	TRBJ2-2	TGTGCCAGCATCCCCCGACAGGGGTCAGGCGGGGAGCTGTTTTTT	CASIPRQGSGGELFF
TRBV28	-	-	TRBJ2-3	TGTGCCAGCAGCTCCTCCCCCCCACTCACGAGTGCAGATACGCAGTATTTT	CASSSSPPLTSADTQYF
TRBV5-1	-	-	TRBJ2-3	TGCGCCAGCAGCCTACCCACGCAGGGGTTTGCGGGAGATACGCAGTATTTT	CASSLPTQGFAGDTQYF
TRBV24-1	TRBD1	-	TRBJ2-1	TGTGCCACCAGTGAACCGGGACAGGGGGCTCACAATGAGCAGTTCTTC	CATSEPGQGAHNEQFF
TRBV6-5	-	-	TRBJ1-5	TGTGCCAGCAGCCCCACCGGGGGGGGCCAGCCCCAGCATTTT	CASSPTGGGQPQHF
TRBV12-5	TRBD1	-	TRBJ1-1	TGTGCTAGTGGTTTGGTACCTCGGGACAGGGCCAACACTGAAGCTTTCTTT	CASGLVPRDRANTEAFF
TRBV25-1	TRBD1	-	TRBJ2-7	TGTGCCAGCAGTGCAAGGACAGGGTTGTCCTACGAGCAGTACTTC	CASSARTGLSYEQYF
TRBV28	-	-	TRBJ1-1	TGTGCCAGCGACATAGGATCCTCGAACACTGAAGCTTTCTTT	CASDIGSSNTEAFF
TRBV6-5	-	-	TRBJ1-1	TGTGCCAGCAGTTACTCTCAGAACACTGAAGCTTTCTTT	CASSYSQNTEAFF
TRBV7-2	TRBD1	few	TRBJ1-1	TGTGCCAGCAGAAACCGACAGGGGAGGACCACTGAAGCTTTCTTT	CASRNRQGRTTEAFF
TRBV24-1	TRBD2	few	TRBJ2-3	TGTGCCACCAGTGATAACTACGGGACTAGCGGGAGGGCCCCAGATACGCAGTATTTT	CATSDNYGTSGRAPDTQYF
TRBV16	TRBD1	-	TRBJ2-7	TGTGCCAGCAGCCAATATTCAGGGGGCTACGAGCAGTACTTC	CASSQYSGGYEQYF
TRBV6-1	TRBD2	-	TRBJ2-3	TGTGCCAGCAGTGAAGGGACTAGCCCAGATACGCAGTATTTT	CASSEGTSPDTQYF
TRBV19	TRBD1	few	TRBJ1-1	TGTGCCAGTAGGGGTTTAGGACAGGGAATCGGAAATTTT	CASRGLGQGIGNF
TRBV28	-	-	TRBJ1-5	TGTGCCAGCAGTTTGCCGGGGAGCAATCAGCCCCAGCATTTT	CASSLPGSNQPQHF
TRBV10-3	-	few	TRBJ2-5	TGTGCCGTTGGGGGAGGCTGGGAGACCCAGTACTTC	CAVGGGWETQYF